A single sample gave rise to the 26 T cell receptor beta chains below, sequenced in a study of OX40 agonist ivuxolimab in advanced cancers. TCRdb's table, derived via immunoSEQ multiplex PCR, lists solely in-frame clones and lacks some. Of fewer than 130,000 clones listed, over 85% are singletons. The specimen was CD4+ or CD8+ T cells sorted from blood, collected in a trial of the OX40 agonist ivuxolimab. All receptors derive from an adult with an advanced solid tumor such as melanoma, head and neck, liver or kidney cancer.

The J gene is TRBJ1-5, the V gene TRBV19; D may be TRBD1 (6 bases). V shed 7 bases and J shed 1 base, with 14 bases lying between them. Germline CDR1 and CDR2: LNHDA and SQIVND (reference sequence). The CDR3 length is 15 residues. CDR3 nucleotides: TGTGCCAGTAATAAAAGGGGGGGAAGCAATCAGCCCCAGCATTTT. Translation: CASNKRGGSNQPQHF.

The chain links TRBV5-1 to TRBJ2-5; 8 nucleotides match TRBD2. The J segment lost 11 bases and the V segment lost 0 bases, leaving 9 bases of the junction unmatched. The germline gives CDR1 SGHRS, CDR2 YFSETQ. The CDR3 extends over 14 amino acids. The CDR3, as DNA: TGCGCCAGCAGCTTGGTTGGGGGCCAGCGGGAGCAGTACTTC. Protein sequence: CASSLVGGQREQYF.

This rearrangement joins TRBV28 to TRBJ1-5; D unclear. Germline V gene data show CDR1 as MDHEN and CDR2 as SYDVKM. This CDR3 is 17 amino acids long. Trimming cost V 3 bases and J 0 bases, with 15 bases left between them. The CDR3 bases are TGTGCCAGCAGTTTCGTCGGGCAGATCAATAGCAATCAGCCCCAGCATTTT. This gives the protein CASSFVGQINSNQPQHF.

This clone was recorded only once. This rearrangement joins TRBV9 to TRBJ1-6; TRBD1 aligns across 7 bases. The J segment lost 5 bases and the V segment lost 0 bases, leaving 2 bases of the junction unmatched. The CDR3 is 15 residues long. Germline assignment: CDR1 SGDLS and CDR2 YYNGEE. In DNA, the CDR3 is TGTGCCAGCAGCGTAGCTGGGACAGATAATTCACCCCTCCACTTT. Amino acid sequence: CASSVAGTDNSPLHF.

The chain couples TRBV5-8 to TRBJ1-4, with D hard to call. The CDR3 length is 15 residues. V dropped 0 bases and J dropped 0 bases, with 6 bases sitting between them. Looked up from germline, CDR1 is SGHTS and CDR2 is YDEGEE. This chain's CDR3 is CASSLDGATNEKLFF. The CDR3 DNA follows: TGTGCCAGCAGCTTGGACGGCGCAACTAATGAAAAACTGTTTTTT.

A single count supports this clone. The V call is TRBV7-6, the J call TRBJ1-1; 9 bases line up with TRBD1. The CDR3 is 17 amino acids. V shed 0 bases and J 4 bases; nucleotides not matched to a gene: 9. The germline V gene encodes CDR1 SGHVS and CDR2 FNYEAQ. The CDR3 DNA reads TGTGCCAGCAGCTTAGCCGGTATGGGACAGGGACGCACTGAAGCTTTCTTT. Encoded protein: CASSLAGMGQGRTEAFF. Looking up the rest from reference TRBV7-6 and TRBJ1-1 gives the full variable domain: GAGVSQSPRYKVTKRGQDVALRCDPISGHVSLYWYRQALGQGPEFLTYFNYEAQQDKSGLPNDRFSAERPEGSISTLTIQRTEQRDSAMYRCASSLAGMGQGRTEAFFGQGTRLTVV.

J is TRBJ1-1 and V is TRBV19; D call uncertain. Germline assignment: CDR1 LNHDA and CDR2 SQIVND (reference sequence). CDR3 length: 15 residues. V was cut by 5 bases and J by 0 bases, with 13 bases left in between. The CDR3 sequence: CASSLSNVLNTEAFF. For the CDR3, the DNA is TGTGCCAGTAGTCTTTCAAACGTTTTGAACACTGAAGCTTTCTTT.

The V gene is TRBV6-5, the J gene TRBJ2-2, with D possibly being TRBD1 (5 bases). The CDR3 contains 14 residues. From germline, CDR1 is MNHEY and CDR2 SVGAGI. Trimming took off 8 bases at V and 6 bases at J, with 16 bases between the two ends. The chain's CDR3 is CASSLELGAGELFF. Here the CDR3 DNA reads TGTGCCAGCTCCCTCGAGCTAGGGGCCGGGGAGCTGTTTTTT.

CDR3 nucleotides: TGTGCCAGCAGTGTGGAGGGCCAAAGCTCTGGGGCCAACGTCCTGACTTTC. This translates into CASSVEGQSSGANVLTF. The chain is built from TRBV2 and TRBJ2-6; TRBD2 might be the D (6 bases). The CDR3 totals 17 residues. Trimming removed 4 bases at V and 0 bases at J, with 13 bases between. Per the germline V gene, CDR1 is SNHLY and CDR2 is FYNNEI.

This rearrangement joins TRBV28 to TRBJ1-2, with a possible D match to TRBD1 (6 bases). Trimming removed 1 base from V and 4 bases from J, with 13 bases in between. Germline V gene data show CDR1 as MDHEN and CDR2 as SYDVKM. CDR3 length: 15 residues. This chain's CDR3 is CASSLLGGPTYGYTF. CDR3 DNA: TGTGCCAGCAGTTTATTGGGGGGGCCGACCTATGGCTACACCTTC.

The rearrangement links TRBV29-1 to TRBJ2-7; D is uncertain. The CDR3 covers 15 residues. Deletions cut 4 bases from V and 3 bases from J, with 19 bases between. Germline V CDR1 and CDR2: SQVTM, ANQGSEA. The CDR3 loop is CSVGYIKAAVYEQYF. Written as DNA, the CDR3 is TGCAGCGTTGGTTACATTAAGGCGGCAGTCTACGAGCAGTACTTC.

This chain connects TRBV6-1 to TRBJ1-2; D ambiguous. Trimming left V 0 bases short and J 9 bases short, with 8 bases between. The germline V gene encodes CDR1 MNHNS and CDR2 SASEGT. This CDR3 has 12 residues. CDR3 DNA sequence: TGTGCCAGCAGTGAAGCTGGGGAACGCTACACCTTC. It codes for CASSEAGERYTF.

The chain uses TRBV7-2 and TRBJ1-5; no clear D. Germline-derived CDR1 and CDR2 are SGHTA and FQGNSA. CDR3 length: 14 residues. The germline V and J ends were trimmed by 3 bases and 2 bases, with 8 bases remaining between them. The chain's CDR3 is CASSLGGRNQPQHF. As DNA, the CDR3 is TGTGCCAGCAGCTTGGGCGGGCGCAATCAGCCCCAGCATTTT.

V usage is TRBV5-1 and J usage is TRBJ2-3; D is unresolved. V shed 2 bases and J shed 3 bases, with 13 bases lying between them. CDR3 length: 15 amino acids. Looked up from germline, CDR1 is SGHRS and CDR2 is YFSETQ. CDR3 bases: TGCGCCAGCAGCTTTGATGGGGTGCCGACAGATACGCAGTATTTT. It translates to CASSFDGVPTDTQYF.

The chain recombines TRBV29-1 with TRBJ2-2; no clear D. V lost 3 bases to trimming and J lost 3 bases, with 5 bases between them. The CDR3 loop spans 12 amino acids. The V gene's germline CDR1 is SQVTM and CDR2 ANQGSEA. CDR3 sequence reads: CSVERDTGELFF. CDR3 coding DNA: TGCAGCGTTGAGAGAGACACCGGGGAGCTGTTTTTT.

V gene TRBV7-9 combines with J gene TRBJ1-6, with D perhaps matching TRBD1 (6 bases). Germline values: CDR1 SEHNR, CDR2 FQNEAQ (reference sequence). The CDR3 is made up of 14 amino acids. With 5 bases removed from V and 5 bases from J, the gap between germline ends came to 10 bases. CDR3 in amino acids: CASSRQENNSPLHF. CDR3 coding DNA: TGTGCCAGCAGCCGACAGGAGAATAATTCACCCCTCCACTTT.

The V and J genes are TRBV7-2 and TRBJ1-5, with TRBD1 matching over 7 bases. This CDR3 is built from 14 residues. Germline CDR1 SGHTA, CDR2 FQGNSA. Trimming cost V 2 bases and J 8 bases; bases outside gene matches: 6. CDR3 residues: CASSLTGALKPQHF. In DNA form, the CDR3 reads TGTGCCAGCAGCTTAACAGGGGCGCTAAAGCCCCAGCATTTT.

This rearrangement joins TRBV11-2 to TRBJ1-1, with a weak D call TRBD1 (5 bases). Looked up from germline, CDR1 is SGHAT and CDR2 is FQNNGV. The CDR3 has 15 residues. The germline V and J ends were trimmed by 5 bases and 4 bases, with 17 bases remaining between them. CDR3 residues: CASSLFGSGGTEAFF. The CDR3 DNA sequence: TGTGCCAGCAGCCTATTCGGGTCGGGGGGCACTGAAGCTTTCTTT.

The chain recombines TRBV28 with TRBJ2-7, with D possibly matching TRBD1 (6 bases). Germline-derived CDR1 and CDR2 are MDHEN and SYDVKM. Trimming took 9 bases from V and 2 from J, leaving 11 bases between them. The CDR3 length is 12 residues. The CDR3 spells CASQGSPYEQYF. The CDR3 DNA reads TGTGCCAGTCAGGGGTCCCCCTACGAGCAGTACTTC. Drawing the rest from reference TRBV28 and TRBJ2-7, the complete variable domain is DVKVTQSSRYLVKRTGEKVFLECVQDMDHENMFWYRQDPGLGLRLIYFSYDVKMKEKGDIPEGYSVSREKKERFSLILESASTNQTSMYLCASQGSPYEQYFGPGTRLTVT.

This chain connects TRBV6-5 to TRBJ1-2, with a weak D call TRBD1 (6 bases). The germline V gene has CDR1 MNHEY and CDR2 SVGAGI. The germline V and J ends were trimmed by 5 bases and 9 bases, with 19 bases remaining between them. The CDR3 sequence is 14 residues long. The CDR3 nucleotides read TGTGCCAGCAGTAACCGGGACACCTTATTAAGCTACACCTTC. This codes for CASSNRDTLLSYTF.

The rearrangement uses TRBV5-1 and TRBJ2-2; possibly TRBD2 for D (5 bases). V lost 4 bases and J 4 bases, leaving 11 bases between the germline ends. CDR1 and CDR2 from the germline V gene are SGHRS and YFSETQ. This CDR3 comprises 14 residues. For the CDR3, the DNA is TGCGCCAGCAGCATGGGGAGTGGCACCGGGGAGCTGTTTTTT. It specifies CASSMGSGTGELFF.

This CDR3 reads CATSRFNQPQHF. The CDR3 coding sequence is TGTGCCACCAGCAGGTTCAACCAGCCCCAGCATTTT. V gene TRBV15 combines with J gene TRBJ1-5, with D unclear. The length of the CDR3 is 12 residues. Germline-derived CDR1 and CDR2 are LNHNV and YYDKDF (reference sequence). The V end was cut by 3 bases, the J end by 7 bases, with 7 bases between.

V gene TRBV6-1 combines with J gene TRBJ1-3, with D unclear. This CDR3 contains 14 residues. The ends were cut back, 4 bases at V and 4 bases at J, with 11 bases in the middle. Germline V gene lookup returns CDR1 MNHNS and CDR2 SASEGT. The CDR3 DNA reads TGTGCCAGCAGTGTGGAGGGCTCGGGAAACACCATATATTTT. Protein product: CASSVEGSGNTIYF.

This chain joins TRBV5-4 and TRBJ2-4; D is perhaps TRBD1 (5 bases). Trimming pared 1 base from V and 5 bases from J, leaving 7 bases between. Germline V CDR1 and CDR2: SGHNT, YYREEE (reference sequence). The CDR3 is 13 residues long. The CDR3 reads CASSLTGENIQYF. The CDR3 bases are TGTGCCAGCAGCTTGACAGGAGAAAACATTCAGTACTTC.

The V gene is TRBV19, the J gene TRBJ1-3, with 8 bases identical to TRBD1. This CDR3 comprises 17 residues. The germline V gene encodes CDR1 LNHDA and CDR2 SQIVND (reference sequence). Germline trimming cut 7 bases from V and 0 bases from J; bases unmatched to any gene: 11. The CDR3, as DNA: TGTGCCAGTAACAGTCCGGGACAGGAATTCTCTGGAAACACCATATATTTT. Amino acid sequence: CASNSPGQEFSGNTIYF.

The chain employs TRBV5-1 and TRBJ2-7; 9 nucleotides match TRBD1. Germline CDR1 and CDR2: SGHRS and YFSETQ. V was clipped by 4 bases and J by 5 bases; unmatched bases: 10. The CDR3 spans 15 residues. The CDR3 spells CASSTTGTGTHEQYF. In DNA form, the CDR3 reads TGCGCCAGCAGCACCACCGGGACAGGGACACACGAGCAGTACTTC. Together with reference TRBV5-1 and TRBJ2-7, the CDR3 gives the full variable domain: KAGVTQTPRYLIKTRGQQVTLSCSPISGHRSVSWYQQTPGQGLQFLFEYFSETQRNKGNFPGRFSGRQFSNSRSEMNVSTLELGDSALYLCASSTTGTGTHEQYFGPGTRLTVT.